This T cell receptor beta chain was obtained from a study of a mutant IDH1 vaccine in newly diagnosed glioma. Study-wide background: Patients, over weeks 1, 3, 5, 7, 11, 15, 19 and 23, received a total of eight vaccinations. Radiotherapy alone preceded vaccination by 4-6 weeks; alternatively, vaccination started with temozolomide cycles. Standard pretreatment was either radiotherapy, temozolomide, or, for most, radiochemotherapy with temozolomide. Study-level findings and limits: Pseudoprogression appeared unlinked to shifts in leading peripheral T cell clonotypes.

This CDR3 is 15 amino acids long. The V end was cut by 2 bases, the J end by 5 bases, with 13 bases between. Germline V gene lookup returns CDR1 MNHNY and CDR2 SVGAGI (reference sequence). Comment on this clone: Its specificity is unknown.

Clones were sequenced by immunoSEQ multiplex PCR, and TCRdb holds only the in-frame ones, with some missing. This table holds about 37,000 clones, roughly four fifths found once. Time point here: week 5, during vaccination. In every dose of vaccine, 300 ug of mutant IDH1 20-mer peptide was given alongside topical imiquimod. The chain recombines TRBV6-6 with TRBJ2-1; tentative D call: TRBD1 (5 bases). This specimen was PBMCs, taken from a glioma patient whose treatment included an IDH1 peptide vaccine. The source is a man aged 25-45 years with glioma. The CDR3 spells CASSYPQGAHNEQFF. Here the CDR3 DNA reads TGTGCCAGCAGTTACCCCCAGGGTGCACACAATGAGCAGTTCTTC.